These 6 T cell receptor beta chains share one sample of origin, sequenced in a study of OX40 agonist ivuxolimab in advanced cancers. Clones were read by immunoSEQ multiplex PCR, and TCRdb kept only the in-frame ones, dropping some. Of some 35,000 clones in the sample, 70% to 80% were seen once. Sequenced material: CD4+ or CD8+ T cells sorted from blood, taken in a trial of the OX40 agonist ivuxolimab. Source of these receptors: an adult with an advanced solid tumor such as melanoma, head and neck, liver or kidney cancer.

V and J are TRBV6-6 and TRBJ1-1; D not resolved. Trimming pared 5 bases from V and 1 base from J, leaving 11 bases between. Germline CDR1 reads MNHNY; CDR2 reads SVGAGI (reference sequence). The CDR3 consists of 14 residues. The CDR3 DNA reads TGTGCCAGCAGTAGCCCAGGAGCGAACACTGAAGCTTTCTTT. Translating it yields CASSSPGANTEAFF.

This clone was seen a single time. The chain employs TRBV11-1 and TRBJ2-2, with 8 bases aligning to TRBD2. Germline CDR1 reads SGHAT; CDR2 reads FQDESV (reference sequence). V dropped 2 bases and J dropped 1; count of bases not matched to a gene: 0. This CDR3 comprises 15 residues. CDR3 loop: CASSLSGGNTGELFF. The CDR3 DNA is TGTGCCAGCAGCTTAAGCGGGGGGAACACCGGGGAGCTGTTTTTT.

This rearrangement joins TRBV10-3 to TRBJ2-5; 11 nucleotides agree with TRBD2. Germline V CDR1 and CDR2: ENHRY, SYGVKD. The CDR3 has 18 amino acids. The J segment lost 2 bases and the V segment lost 4 bases, leaving 12 bases of the junction unmatched. DNA for the CDR3: TGTGCCATCAGTGGGGTAGCTAGCGGGGGGACGATACAAGAGACCCAGTACTTC. Protein product: CAISGVASGGTIQETQYF.

CDR3 sequence reads: CASAPVTKNNEQFF. The CDR3 DNA follows: TGTGCCAGCGCCCCAGTAACGAAAAACAATGAGCAGTTCTTC. The V gene is TRBV6-6, the J gene TRBJ2-1, with D hard to call. Germline CDR1 is MNHNY and CDR2 is SVGAGI (reference sequence). The V end was cut by 8 bases, the J end by 5 bases, with 16 bases between. The CDR3 spans 14 residues.

This rearrangement joins TRBV7-9 to TRBJ1-2; no definite D call. Germline CDR1 reads SEHNR; CDR2 reads FQNEAQ (reference sequence). The CDR3 spans 14 residues. The V end lost 2 bases, the J end lost 6 bases, and 13 bases lay between the germline ends. The CDR3: CASSLMAPPDGYTF. The CDR3 region has the DNA TGTGCCAGCAGCTTAATGGCCCCTCCTGATGGCTACACCTTC.

The rearrangement joins TRBV28 to TRBJ2-3; tentatively, D is TRBD1 (6 bases). The V end was cut by 2 bases, the J end by 4 bases, with 19 bases between. Germline-derived CDR1 and CDR2 are MDHEN and SYDVKM. CDR3 length equals 17 residues. CDR3 protein: CASSLGRDRFGSDTQYF. CDR3 DNA sequence: TGTGCCAGCAGTTTAGGCCGAGACAGGTTTGGATCAGATACGCAGTATTTT.